The source of this T cell receptor (beta chain) is a study of tumor-infiltrating lymphocytes in primary liver carcinoma. A primer matching the constant region was used to make TCR beta cDNA from approximately 520 ng of total RNA. A slightly modified ARM-PCR protocol with three nested multiplex PCR rounds produced these TCR beta libraries. One entry per CDR3 protein, called by TCRdb with MiXCR from the multiplex PCR reads. The sample records roughly 200,000 distinct CDR3 sequences, approximately 80% being singletons. Both RNA and DNA were isolated together from roughly 20-30 mg of bulk tissue that had not been sorted. Sequenced sample: tumor tissue from primary liver carcinoma. This TCR came from a man aged 35 to 55 with primary liver carcinoma and hepatitis B virus infection.

CDR3 nucleotide sequence: TGCGCCAGCAGTGAGTCTACTGATAGGAACGAGCAGTACTTC. Encoded protein: CASSESTDRNEQYF. The chain employs TRBV10-2 and TRBJ2-7; D uncertain. The CDR3 is 14 residues long. CDR1 WSHSY and CDR2 SAAADI come from the germline V gene. V was shortened by 0 bases and J by 5 bases, with 11 bases between the two germline ends.